The 5 T cell receptor beta chains reported below all come from one sample, sequenced in a study of identical twins. TCRdb called the 5' RACE reads again in MiXCR, with one record for every CDR3 protein. The sample records 350,000 or so distinct CDR3 sequences, 10% to 15% being singletons. The data also belong to a second study, concerning yellow fever vaccine responses in identical twins.

The specimen was CD8+ T cells sorted from blood. The receptors shown here come from a young woman in good health.

This chain uses TRBV12-3 or TRBV12-4 with TRBJ1-1, with 7 bases matching TRBD1. V dropped 6 bases and J dropped 11; count of bases not matched to a gene: 9. This CDR3 is 12 amino acids long. CDR3 nucleotides: TGTGCCAGCAGGCACGAGGGGGCAGGGGCTTTCTTT. This translates into CASRHEGAGAFF.

As for this clonotype: A clone one base away is much larger, so this may be a read error. V usage is TRBV12-3 or TRBV12-4 and J usage is TRBJ2-5; D uncertain. This CDR3 is 12 amino acids long. For the CDR3, the DNA is TGTGCCAGCAGCCCTACTCAAGAGAACCAGTACTTC. This encodes CASSPTQENQYF.

This clonotype was detected a few times. This chain connects TRBV28 to TRBJ2-7; D uncertain. The germline V and J ends were trimmed by 5 bases and 2 bases, with 19 bases remaining between them. CDR1 is MDHEN and CDR2 is SYDVKM in the germline V gene. CDR3 length equals 16 residues. The CDR3 is CASSLGLRQVAYEQYF. The CDR3 DNA is TGTGCCAGCAGTCTCGGGCTCCGCCAAGTCGCCTACGAGCAGTACTTC.

A few counts support this clonotype. The chain uses TRBV6-5 and TRBJ2-1; D remains ambiguous. CDR1 and CDR2 (germline): MNHEY, SVGAGI. The germline V and J ends were trimmed by 4 bases and 4 bases, with 8 bases remaining between them. CDR3 size: 13 residues. The CDR3 region is CASSLHSYNEQFF. CDR3 nucleotide sequence: TGTGCCAGCAGTTTACACAGTTACAATGAGCAGTTCTTC.

The chain combines TRBV6-2 or TRBV6-3 with TRBJ2-6, with a possible D match to TRBD1 (6 bases). Deletions cut 5 bases from V and 8 bases from J, with 22 bases between. The CDR3 totals 17 residues. The germline gives CDR1 MNHEY, CDR2 SVGEGT. CDR3 DNA sequence: TGTGCCAGCAGTATACAGGGTCTAGGGGCCCTTTCCAACGTCCTGACTTTC. The encoded protein is CASSIQGLGALSNVLTF.